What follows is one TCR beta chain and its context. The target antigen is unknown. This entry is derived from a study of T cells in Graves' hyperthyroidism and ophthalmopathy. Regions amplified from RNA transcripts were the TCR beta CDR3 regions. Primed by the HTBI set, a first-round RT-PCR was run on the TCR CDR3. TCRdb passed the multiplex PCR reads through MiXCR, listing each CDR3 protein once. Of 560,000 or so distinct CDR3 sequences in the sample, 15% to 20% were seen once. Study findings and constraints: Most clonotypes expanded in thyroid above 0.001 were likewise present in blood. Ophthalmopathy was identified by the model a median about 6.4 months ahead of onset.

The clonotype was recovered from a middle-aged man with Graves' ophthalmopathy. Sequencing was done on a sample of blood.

The CDR3 spells CASSDGAASSGNTIYF. The CDR3 DNA follows: TGTGCCAGCAGTGATGGGGCAGCGAGCTCTGGAAACACCATATATTTT. This chain joins TRBV6-1 and TRBJ1-3; TRBD1 is a possible D gene (5 bases). Trimming left V 3 bases short and J 0 bases short, with 12 bases between. Germline V gene sequence: CDR1 MNHNS, CDR2 SASEGT. The CDR3 runs 16 residues.